This TCR beta chain appears in the sequencing data of a study of human T cells and chemical hapten exposure (dated by TCRdb to about 2021). Background for the entire study: For sensitization, 2% DPC in acetone was applied to a 2 cm by 2 cm area of upper inner arm skin. Blood samples were taken from patients before sensitization (week 0) and then at 2, 6 and about 24 weeks after DPC sensitization. Throughout the study period of roughly 24 weeks, patients also received therapeutic DPC doses to the scalp every week. Libraries were pooled for sequencing, and variation in per-sample TCR yields was attributed mainly to small differences in library volumes within the pool. The patient cohort, mostly female, included alopecia areata with under or over 50% scalp involvement, alopecia totalis and alopecia universalis. Twenty-nine alopecia patients gave blood for TCR sequencing at one to four time points (pre-sensitization, 2, 6 and 24 weeks). Patch tests used Finn chambers with 0.01% DPC on the upper back, scored after 6 days by International Contact Dermatitis Research Group standards. The study tracked peripheral blood TCR repertoire changes in vivo during primary and secondary sensitization to the hapten diphenylcyclopropenone (DPC) in alopecia patients.

Libraries were constructed by RACE. Sequencing relied on a NextSeq 500. During library preparation, unique molecular identifiers were attached to individual cDNA molecules so that TCRs could be counted in a quantitative, reproducible way. Both TCR alpha and TCR beta chains were sequenced from each blood RNA sample. Regarding the original processing steps: Samples had a median of about 96,000 TCRs, with a range from about 23,224 to 750,000. V, J and CDR3 annotation of the TCR reads was performed with the Decombinator software suite. For the PS versus PT1 abundance plots, all samples were subsampled to the same number of TCRs (28,000). TCRs were defined as expanded if absent before sensitization and observed at least eight times at the 2-week time point. TCRdb reran the public reads through fastp at Q25 and MiXCR, keeping productive beta chains. Every entry covers one CDR3 protein and lists the most common genes and DNA from its rows. The V and J calls shown here were made by TCRdb, not taken from the authors' results. Counted in this sample were under 100,000 distinct CDR3 sequences; 10% to 12% of them appeared once. Approximately 3.3% of the sample goes to the ten largest clones.

Taken from the germline V gene, the CDR1 and CDR2 loops are MGHDK and SYGVNS. The V and J ends are trimmed by 6 bases and 4 bases, leaving 15 bases between them. The CDR3 numbers 14 residues from cysteine through phenylalanine. The only DNA kept is the CDR3, 42 bases in frame from the first base. This sample's time point label indicates: patch test 2, 6 weeks after DPC sensitization. Taken with the paper, the label for treatment or condition translates to: therapeutic diphenylcyclopropenone sensitization with weekly scalp DPC. Blood at each patch-test visit was drawn before the patch test was applied. Patients were considered eligible if aged 18 to 70, diagnosed with alopecia and deemed suitable for DPC therapy, and patients were excluded if pregnant. Total RNA was extracted from unfractionated whole blood that had been collected in Tempus Blood RNA tubes. This clonotype has only a few counts. It has no known antigen specificity. Qualities for individual bases were not recorded, and no much larger clone is one base off.

The paper's findings and limits, for the study overall: All patients had alopecia, a presumed autoimmune disease, so their immune response might differ from that of healthy individuals. Repeated subsampling changed both the strength of the expansion versus patch-test correlation and the threshold at which the correlation became significant. DPC sensitization did not change how many TCRs were above 1 in 1000 frequency, and no evidence was found of alterations in global repertoire structure. Compared with pre-sensitization or healthy control sets, expanded TCRs formed significantly more large CDR3 similarity clusters, which is consistent with antigen-driven responses. The number of PT1 expanded TCRs positively correlated with patch test score, significant at thresholds 8, 16 and 32 but not 4.

This sequence originates from a woman in her thirties or forties with alopecia areata. Some clones in this sample may be carry-over from other donors' samples. Recombination connected TRBV25-1 to TRBJ1-2; D gene: possibly TRBD1, on 5 matching bases. The source was whole blood, collected in connection with sensitization to the hapten diphenylcyclopropenone (DPC). The CDR3 protein: CASSPSGSSYGYTF. The nucleotide sequence reads as follows: TGTGCCAGCAGCCCGTCAGGGAGTAGCTATGGCTACACCTTC.